This record looks at one T cell receptor (beta chain) sequence and its context. As yet, its antigen is unknown. CDR1 and CDR2 (germline): SGHDN, FVKESK. The V gene lost 4 bases and the J gene lost 5 bases, with 17 bases spanning the gap. The CDR3 totals 15 residues. These data come from a study of cytomegalovirus exposure and HLA in healthy donors. Findings and limits, study-wide: One later analysis, an examination of the 120 or so validation repertoires, found that first-cohort TCR clusters tended to co-occur in them.

Here immunoSEQ multiplex PCR was the method, and the copy in TCRdb shows in-frame clones only, minus some. The top ten clones hold about 0.91% of a sample with a few hundred thousand clones, 75% to 90% of them seen once. The sequence was obtained from a woman aged 18-29 years in good health and CMV-seronegative. The chain recombines TRBV14 with TRBJ2-5, with a weak D call TRBD2 (6 bases). The sample consisted of PBMCs. The CDR3, as DNA: TGTGCCAGCAGCCTCAGGGACCGGGCGGGGGAGACCCAGTACTTC. Protein product: CASSLRDRAGETQYF.